The source of this T cell receptor beta chain is a study of T-cell memory formation after mild COVID-19. Looking at the study overall: TCR clusters were largely donor specific.

V lost 1 base and J 9 bases, leaving 16 bases between the germline ends. The CDR3 extends over 15 amino acids. Germline assignment: CDR1 DFQATT and CDR2 SNEGSKA (reference sequence). Study-wide results and limits: Some clones that responded turned up in pre-infection memory, which suggests that cross-reactive memory joined in. A balance of CD4 and CD8 characterized clones contracting day 15 to 85, whereas later expanders leaned CD4+.

In regard to this clonotype: Its antigen remains unidentified.

Barcoded TCR alpha and TCR beta cDNA libraries with UMIs came from 5'RACE using constant-segment primers. TCRdb recomputed calls from the 5' RACE reads with MiXCR, one row per CDR3 protein. The table lists more than 200,000 distinct CDR3 sequences, less than 20% of them singletons. Material: PBMCs or a T cell subset sorted from them (not recorded which). This chain connects TRBV20-1 to TRBJ1-6, with a tentative D call TRBD1 (5 bases). The clonotype was recovered from a man between 18 and 35 years old who had mild COVID-19 (a few samples of this study predate the infection). Cell type and time point are not known. The CDR3 DNA reads as TGCAGTGCTAGAGTCCTGGGACGGGCCATTTCACCCCTCCACTTT. Translation: CSARVLGRAISPLHF.